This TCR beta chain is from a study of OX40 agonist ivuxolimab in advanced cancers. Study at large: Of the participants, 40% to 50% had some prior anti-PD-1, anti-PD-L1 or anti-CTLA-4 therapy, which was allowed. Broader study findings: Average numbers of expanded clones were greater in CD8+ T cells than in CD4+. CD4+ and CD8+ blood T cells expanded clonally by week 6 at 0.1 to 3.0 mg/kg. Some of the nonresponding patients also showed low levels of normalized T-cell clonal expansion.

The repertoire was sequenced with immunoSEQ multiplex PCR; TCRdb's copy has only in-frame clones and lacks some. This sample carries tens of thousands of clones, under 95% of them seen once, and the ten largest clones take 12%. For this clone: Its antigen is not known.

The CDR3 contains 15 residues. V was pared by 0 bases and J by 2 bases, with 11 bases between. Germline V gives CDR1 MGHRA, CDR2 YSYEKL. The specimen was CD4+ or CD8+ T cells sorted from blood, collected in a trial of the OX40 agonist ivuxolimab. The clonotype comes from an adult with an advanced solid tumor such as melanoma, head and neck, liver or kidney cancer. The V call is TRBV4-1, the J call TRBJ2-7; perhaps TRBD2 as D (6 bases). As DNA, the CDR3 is TGCGCCAGCAGCCAAGAGGGACTCAGAGCCTACGAGCAGTACTTC. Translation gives CASSQEGLRAYEQYF.